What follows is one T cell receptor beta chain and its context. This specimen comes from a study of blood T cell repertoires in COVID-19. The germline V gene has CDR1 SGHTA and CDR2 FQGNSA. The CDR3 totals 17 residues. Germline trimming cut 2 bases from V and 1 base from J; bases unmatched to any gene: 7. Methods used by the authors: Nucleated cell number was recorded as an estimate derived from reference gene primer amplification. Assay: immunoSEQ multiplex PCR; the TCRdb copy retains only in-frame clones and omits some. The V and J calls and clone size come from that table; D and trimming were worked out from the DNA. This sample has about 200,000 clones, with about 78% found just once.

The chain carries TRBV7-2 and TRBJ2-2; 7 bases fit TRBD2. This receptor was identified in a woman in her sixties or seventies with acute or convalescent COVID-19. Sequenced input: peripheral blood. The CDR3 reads CASSLRPSGQNTGELFF. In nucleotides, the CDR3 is TGTGCCAGCAGCTTAAGGCCTAGCGGACAGAACACCGGGGAGCTGTTTTTT.